The entry below describes one T cell receptor beta chain. This record comes from a study of T cell clones after liver transplantation. TCRdb's table, derived via immunoSEQ multiplex PCR, lists solely in-frame clones and lacks some. The repertoire holds 40,000 to 65,000 clones, with less than 85% as singletons. This receptor was obtained from a human donor who received a liver transplant. The source was CD4+ T cells from blood, collected before liver transplant.

CDR3 residues: CASSEAPLGEQYF. For the CDR3, the DNA is TGTGCCAGCAGTGAAGCCCCTCTTGGCGAGCAGTACTTC. This chain connects TRBV6-1 to TRBJ2-7; no definite D call. Germline V gene lookup returns CDR1 MNHNS and CDR2 SASEGT. Trimming pared 0 bases from V and 6 bases from J, leaving 9 bases between. The length of the CDR3 is 13 residues.